Sequencing of this T cell receptor (beta chain) was carried out in a study of molecular identifiers for immune sequencing clone quantification. Study results and caveats: A single cell's spiked Jurkat TCR RNA was reportedly detectable among roughly 1 million naive cells. Highly expanded clone sizes could be underestimated through barcode sharing by identical TCR molecules.

Naive CD8 sequencing libraries were generated from approximately 20,000 to 1,000,000 sorted cells, with 10%, 30% or 50% RNA as input. Sorting isolated naive CD8 T cells as CD8+CD4-CCR7+CD45RA+ events. TCRdb itself ran the PCR reads through MiXCR, one entry per CDR3 protein. The table includes 45,000 to 55,000 distinct CDR3 sequences, 35% to 40% detected once. Remarks on this clonotype: Its target is not known. The junction departs from the called germline gene at one end, perhaps through a read error.

The clonotype was recovered from a human donor in good health. Some libraries in this study had Jurkat cell RNA spiked in. Specimen: naive CD8+ T cells from blood, with Jurkat cell RNA spiked in. As to subset: FACS-sorted CD8+CD4-CCR7+CD45RA+ naive T cells.

CDR3 sequence: CASSQPDRERIDQPQQF. The DNA of the CDR3 is TGCGCCAGCAGTCAACCAGACAGGGAGAGGATTGATCAGCCCCAGCAATTT. The V gene is TRBV23-1, the J gene TRBJ1-5, with 7 bases matching TRBD1. TRBV23-1 is sorted into the ORF group, with uncertain function. This CDR3 comprises 17 residues.